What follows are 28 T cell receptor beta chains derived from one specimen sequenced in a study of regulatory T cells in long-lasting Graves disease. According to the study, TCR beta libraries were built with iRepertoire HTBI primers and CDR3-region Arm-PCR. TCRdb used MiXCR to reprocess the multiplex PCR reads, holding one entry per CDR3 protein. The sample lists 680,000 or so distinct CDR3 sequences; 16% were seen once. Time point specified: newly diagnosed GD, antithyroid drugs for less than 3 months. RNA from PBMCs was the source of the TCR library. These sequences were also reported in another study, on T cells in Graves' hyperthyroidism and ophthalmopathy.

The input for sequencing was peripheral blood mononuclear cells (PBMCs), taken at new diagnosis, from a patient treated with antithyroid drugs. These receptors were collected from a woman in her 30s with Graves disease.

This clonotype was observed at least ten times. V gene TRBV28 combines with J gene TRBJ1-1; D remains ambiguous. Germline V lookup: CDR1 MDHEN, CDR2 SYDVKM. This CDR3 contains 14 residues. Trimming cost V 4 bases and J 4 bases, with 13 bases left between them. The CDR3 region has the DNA TGTGCCAGCAGTTGGACGAGTATGTCCACTGAAGCTTTCTTT. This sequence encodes CASSWTSMSTEAFF.

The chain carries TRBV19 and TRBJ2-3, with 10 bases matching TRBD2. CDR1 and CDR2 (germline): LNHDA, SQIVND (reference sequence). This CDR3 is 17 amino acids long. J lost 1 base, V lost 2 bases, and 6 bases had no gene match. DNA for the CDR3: TGTGCCAGTAGTATAATGCCTAGCGGGAGAGGCACAGATACGCAGTATTTT. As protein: CASSIMPSGRGTDTQYF.

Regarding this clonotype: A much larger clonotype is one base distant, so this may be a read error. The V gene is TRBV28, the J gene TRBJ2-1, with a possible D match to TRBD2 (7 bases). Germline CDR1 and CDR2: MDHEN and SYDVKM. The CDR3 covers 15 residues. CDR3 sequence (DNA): TGTGCCAGCATTCCTTCGGGGGGCTCCTACAATAAGCAGTTCTTC. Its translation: CASIPSGGSYNKQFF.

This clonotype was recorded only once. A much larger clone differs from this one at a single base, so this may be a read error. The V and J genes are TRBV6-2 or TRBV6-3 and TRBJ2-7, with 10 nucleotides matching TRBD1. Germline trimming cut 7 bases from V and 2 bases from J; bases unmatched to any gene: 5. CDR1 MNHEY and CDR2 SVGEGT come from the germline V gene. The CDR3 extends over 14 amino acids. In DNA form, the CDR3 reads TGTGCCAGCATCCGGGACAGGGGACCCTACGAGCAGTACTTC. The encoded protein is CASIRDRGPYEQYF.

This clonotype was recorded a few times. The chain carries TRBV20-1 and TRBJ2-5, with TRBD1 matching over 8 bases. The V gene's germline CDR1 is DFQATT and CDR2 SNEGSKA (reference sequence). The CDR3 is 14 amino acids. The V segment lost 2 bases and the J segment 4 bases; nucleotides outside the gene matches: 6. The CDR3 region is CSARPGQGGETQYF. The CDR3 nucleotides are TGCAGTGCTAGACCCGGACAGGGAGGAGAGACCCAGTACTTC.

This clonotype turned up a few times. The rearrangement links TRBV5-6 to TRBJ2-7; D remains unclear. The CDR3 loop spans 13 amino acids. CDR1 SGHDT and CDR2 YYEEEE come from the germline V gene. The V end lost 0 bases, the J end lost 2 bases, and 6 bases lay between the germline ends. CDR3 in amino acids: CASSLDKPYEQYF. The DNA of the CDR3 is TGTGCCAGCAGCTTGGACAAACCCTACGAGCAGTACTTC.

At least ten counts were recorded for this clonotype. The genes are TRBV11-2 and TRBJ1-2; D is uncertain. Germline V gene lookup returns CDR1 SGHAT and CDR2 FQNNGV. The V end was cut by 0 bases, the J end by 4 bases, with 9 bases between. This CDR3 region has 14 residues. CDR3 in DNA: TGTGCCAGCAGCTTAGATCTTGCAGGCTATGGCTACACCTTC. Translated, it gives CASSLDLAGYGYTF.

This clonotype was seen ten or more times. CDR3 loop: CASSPAPSGRVDEQFF. The CDR3 DNA is TGTGCCAGCAGCCCAGCCCCAAGCGGGAGGGTGGATGAGCAGTTCTTC. The chain joins TRBV7-9 to TRBJ2-1, with TRBD2 matching over 10 bases. The germline CDR1 and CDR2 sequences are SEHNR and FQNEAQ (reference sequence). The CDR3 loop spans 16 amino acids. V shed 5 bases and J 8 bases; nucleotides not matched to a gene: 12.

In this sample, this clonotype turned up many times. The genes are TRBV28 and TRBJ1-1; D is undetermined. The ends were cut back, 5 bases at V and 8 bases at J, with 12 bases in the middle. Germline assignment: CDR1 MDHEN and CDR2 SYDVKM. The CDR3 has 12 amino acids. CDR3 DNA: TGTGCCAGCAGTGGCCGACGGACGGAAGCTTTCTTT. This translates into CASSGRRTEAFF.

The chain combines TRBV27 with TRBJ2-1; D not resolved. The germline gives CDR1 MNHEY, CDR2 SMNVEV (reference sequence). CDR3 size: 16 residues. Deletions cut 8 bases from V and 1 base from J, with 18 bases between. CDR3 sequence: CASSNLGLGSYNEQFF. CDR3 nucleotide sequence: TGTGCCAGCTCAAACTTAGGCCTAGGGTCCTACAATGAGCAGTTCTTC.

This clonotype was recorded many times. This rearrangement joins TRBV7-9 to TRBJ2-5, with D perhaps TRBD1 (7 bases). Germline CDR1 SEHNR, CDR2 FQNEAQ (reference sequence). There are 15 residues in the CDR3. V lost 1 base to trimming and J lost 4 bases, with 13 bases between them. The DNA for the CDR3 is TGTGCCAGCAGCTTAGGCGACAGGGAGGTAGAGACCCAGTACTTC. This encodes CASSLGDREVETQYF.

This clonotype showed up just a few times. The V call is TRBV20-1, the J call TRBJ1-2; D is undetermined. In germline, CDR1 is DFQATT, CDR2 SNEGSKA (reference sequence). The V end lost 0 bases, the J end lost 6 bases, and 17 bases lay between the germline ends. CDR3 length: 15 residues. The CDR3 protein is CSAREEWILPHGYTF. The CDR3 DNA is TGCAGTGCTAGAGAGGAATGGATCCTGCCACATGGCTACACCTTC.

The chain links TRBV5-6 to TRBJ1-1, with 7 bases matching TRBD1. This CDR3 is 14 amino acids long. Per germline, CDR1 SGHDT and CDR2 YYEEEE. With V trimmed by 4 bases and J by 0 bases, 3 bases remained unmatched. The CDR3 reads CASSRGRLNTEAFF. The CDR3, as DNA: TGTGCCAGCAGCAGGGGGCGGTTGAACACTGAAGCTTTCTTT.

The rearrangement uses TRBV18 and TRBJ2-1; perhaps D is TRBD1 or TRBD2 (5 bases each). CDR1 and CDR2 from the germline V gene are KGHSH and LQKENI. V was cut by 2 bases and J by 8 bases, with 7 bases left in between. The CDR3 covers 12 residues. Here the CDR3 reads CASSPGTYEQFF. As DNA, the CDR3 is TGTGCCAGCTCACCAGGGACGTATGAGCAGTTCTTC.

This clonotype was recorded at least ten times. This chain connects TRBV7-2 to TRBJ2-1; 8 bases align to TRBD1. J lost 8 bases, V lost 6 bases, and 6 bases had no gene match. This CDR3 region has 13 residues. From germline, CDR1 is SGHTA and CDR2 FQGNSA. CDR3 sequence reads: CASRWQGAHEQFF. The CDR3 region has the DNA TGTGCCAGCAGGTGGCAGGGGGCCCATGAGCAGTTCTTC.

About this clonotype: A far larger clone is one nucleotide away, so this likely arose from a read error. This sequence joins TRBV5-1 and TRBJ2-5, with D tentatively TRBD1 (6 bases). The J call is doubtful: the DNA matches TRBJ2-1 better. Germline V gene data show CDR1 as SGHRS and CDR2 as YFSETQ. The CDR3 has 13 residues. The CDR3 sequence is CASSLREGGGQFF. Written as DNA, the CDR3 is TGCGCCAGCAGCTTGAGGGAAGGGGGTGGGCAGTTCTTC.

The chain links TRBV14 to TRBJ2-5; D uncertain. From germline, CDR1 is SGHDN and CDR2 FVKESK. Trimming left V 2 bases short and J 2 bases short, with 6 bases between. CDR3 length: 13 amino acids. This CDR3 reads CASSQKGQETQYF. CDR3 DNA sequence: TGTGCCAGCAGCCAAAAGGGACAAGAGACCCAGTACTTC.

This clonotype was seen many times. In DNA form, the CDR3 reads TGTGCCAGCAGCACCCCCGGGACAGGGGGCTCAGATACGCAGTATTTT. It specifies CASSTPGTGGSDTQYF. J is TRBJ2-3 and V is TRBV28; 12 bases are a match to TRBD1. V was pared by 6 bases and J by 4 bases, with 8 bases of the junction left unmatched. This CDR3 comprises 16 residues. Germline V CDR1 and CDR2: MDHEN, SYDVKM.

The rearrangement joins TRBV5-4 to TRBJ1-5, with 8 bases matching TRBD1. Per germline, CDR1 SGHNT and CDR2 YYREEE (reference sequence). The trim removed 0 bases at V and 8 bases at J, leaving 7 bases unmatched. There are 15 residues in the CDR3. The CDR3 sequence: CASSLDRGAGEPQHF. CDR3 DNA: TGTGCCAGCAGCTTGGACAGGGGGGCCGGTGAGCCCCAGCATTTT.

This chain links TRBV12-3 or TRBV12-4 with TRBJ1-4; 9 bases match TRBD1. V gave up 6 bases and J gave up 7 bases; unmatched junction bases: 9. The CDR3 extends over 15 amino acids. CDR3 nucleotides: TGTGCCAGCAGCCAGAAAGGACAGGGGAGTGAAAAACTGTTTTTT. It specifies CASSQKGQGSEKLFF.

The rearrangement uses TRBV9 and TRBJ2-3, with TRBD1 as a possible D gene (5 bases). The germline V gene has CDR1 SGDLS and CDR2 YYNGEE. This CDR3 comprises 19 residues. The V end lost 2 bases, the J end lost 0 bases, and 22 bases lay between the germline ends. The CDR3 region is CASSVSQGFYPTSTDTQYF. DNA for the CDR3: TGTGCCAGCAGCGTTAGCCAGGGCTTTTATCCGACTAGCACAGATACGCAGTATTTT.

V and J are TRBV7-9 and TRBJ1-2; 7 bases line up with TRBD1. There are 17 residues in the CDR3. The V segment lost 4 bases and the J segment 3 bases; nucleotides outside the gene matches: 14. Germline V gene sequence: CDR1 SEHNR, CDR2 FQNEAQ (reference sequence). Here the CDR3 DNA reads TGTGCCAGCAGCTCCCCTTATGGGACAGCCGACCACTATGGCTACACCTTC. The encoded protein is CASSSPYGTADHYGYTF.

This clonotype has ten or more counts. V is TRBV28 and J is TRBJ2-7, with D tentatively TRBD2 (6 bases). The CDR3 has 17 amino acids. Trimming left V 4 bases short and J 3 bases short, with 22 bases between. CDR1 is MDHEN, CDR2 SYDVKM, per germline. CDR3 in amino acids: CASSSPSSATKHYEQYF. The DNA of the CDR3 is TGTGCCAGCAGTTCTCCATCTAGCGCGACCAAGCACTACGAGCAGTACTTC.

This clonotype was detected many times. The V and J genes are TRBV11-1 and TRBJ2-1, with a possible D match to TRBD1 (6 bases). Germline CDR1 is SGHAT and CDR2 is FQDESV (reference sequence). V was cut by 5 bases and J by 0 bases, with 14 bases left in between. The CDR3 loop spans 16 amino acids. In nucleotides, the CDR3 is TGTGCCAGCAGCCTACAGGGTCAGAGCTCCTACAATGAGCAGTTCTTC. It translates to CASSLQGQSSYNEQFF.

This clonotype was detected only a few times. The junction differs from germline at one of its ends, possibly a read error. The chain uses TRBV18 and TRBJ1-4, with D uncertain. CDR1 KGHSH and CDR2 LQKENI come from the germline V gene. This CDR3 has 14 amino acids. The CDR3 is CASSPTSTSEKLFF. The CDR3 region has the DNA TGTGCCAGCTCACCAACATCAACTAGTGAAAAACTGTTTTTT.

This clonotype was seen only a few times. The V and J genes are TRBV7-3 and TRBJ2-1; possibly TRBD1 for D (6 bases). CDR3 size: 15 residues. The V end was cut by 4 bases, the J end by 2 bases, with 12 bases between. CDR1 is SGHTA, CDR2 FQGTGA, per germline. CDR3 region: CASSSTGLAYNEQFF. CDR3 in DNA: TGTGCCAGCAGCTCCACAGGGCTAGCCTACAATGAGCAGTTCTTC. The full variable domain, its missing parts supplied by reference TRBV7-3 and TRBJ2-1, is GAGVSQTPSNKVTEKGKYVELRCDPISGHTALYWYRQSLGQGPEFLIYFQGTGAADDSGLPNDRFFAVRPEGSVSTLKIQRTERGDSAVYLCASSSTGLAYNEQFFGPGTRLTVL.

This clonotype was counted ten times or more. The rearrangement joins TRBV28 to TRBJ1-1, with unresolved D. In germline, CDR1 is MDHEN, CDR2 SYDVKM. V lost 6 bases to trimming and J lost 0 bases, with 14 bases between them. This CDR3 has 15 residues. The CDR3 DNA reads TGTGCCAGCAGACCCCAAGGGTTTATGAACACTGAAGCTTTCTTT. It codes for CASRPQGFMNTEAFF.

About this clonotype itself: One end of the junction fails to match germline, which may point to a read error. CDR3 coding DNA: TGTGCCAGCACCCGGGGGGCCGGCACCGGGGAGCCGTTTTTT. Protein sequence: CASTRGAGTGEPFF. This chain connects TRBV25-1 to TRBJ2-2, with D perhaps matching TRBD2 (7 bases). The CDR3 is made up of 14 amino acids. CDR1 and CDR2 (germline): MGHDK, SYGVNS.